The 17 T cell receptor beta chains listed next were all sequenced from one sample in a study of siplizumab effects on memory and regulatory T cells (dated by TCRdb to about 2019). Library preparation was by the immunoSEQ multiplex PCR assay. TCRdb's version of the immuneACCESS table is confined to in-frame rearrangements and falls short of the full clone set. An unresolved V gene accounts for under half of the shortfall where checked; the remainder is of unknown origin. This sample comprises 85,000 to 130,000 clones, just over 90% of them detected only once. The top ten hold around 0.68% of the sample. The sequenced sample was Tregs sorted from blood. Receptors were obtained from a human donor in good health.

In this sample, this clone turned up once. V gene TRBV5-4 combines with J gene TRBJ2-2, with no clear D. The V end was cut by 0 bases, the J end by 7 bases, with 10 bases between. Germline loops: CDR1 SGHNT, CDR2 YYREEE (reference sequence). CDR3 length: 14 amino acids. The CDR3 loop is CASSLEPRIGELFF. The CDR3 DNA reads as TGTGCCAGCAGCTTGGAGCCTAGGATCGGGGAGCTGTTTTTT.

As concerns this clone: Germline and junction disagree at one end, which may indicate a read error. This chain uses TRBV7-7 with TRBJ1-1; 8 positions match TRBD1. Germline V gene sequence: CDR1 SSHAT, CDR2 FNYEAQ (reference sequence). CDR3 size: 14 residues. For the CDR3, the DNA is TGTGCTAGCAGCTCGAACAGGGGGGAAACTGAAGCTTTCTTT. Encoded protein: CASSSNRGETEAFF.

The rearrangement links TRBV6-1 to TRBJ1-6, with 7 bases matching TRBD1. This CDR3 spans 14 amino acids. Trimming took 7 bases from V and 8 from J; bases not matched to a gene: 8. The germline V gene encodes CDR1 MNHNS and CDR2 SASEGT. CDR3 sequence (DNA): TGTGCCAGCACTGTGACAGGGAGGGATTCACCCCTCCACTTT. Translating it yields CASTVTGRDSPLHF.

The CDR3, as DNA: TGTGCCAGTAGTACCCCGGGGAGGGAAGCCAATTCACCCCTCCACTTT. Residues: CASSTPGREANSPLHF. The chain employs TRBV19 and TRBJ1-6; D not resolved. The germline V gene has CDR1 LNHDA and CDR2 SQIVND (reference sequence). The V end lost 4 bases, the J end lost 7 bases, and 17 bases lay between the germline ends. The CDR3 has 16 residues.

This clone was observed once. The J gene is TRBJ2-7, the V gene TRBV10-3; TRBD1 matches 8 bases. This CDR3 has 14 amino acids. CDR1 ENHRY and CDR2 SYGVKD come from the germline V gene. V trimming: 9 bases; J trimming: 9 bases; junction bases outside the gene matches: 16. CDR3 DNA: TGTGCCATGACTTCCAAGGACAGGGTAAGTGTGCAGTACTTC. It codes for CAMTSKDRVSVQYF.

J is TRBJ1-1 and V is TRBV5-5; TRBD1 matches 7 bases. V lost 4 bases and J lost 2; bases outside the gene matches: 8. CDR1 and CDR2 from the germline V gene are SGHKS and YYEKEE (reference sequence). This CDR3 contains 15 residues. This CDR3 is CASSLRTGPNTEAFF. CDR3 coding DNA: TGTGCCAGCAGCCTGAGGACAGGTCCCAACACTGAAGCTTTCTTT. Full variable domain (outside the CDR3, taken from reference TRBV5-5 and TRBJ1-1): DAGVTQSPTHLIKTRGQQVTLRCSPISGHKSVSWYQQVLGQGPQFIFQYYEKEERGRGNFPDRFSARQFPNYSSELNVNALLLGDSALYLCASSLRTGPNTEAFFGQGTRLTVV.

CDR3 residues: CAWSPQRTGGYTF. CDR3 nucleotide sequence: TGTGCCTGGAGCCCACAGAGGACTGGTGGCTACACCTTC. The rearrangement joins TRBV30 to TRBJ1-2, with D hard to call. This CDR3 contains 13 residues. Trimming cost V 3 bases and J 7 bases, with 15 bases left between them. Per germline, CDR1 GTSNPN and CDR2 SVGIG (reference sequence).

V usage is TRBV5-1 and J usage is TRBJ2-7, with D tentatively TRBD2 (5 bases). V lost 5 bases to trimming and J lost 0 bases, with 12 bases between them. Germline assignment: CDR1 SGHRS and CDR2 YFSETQ. This CDR3 contains 14 residues. DNA of the CDR3: TGCGCCAGCAGTTGGGAGCCCAGCTCCTACGAGCAGTACTTC. Translated, it gives CASSWEPSSYEQYF.

This clone was seen once. The chain employs TRBV18 and TRBJ2-1; D unresolved. Germline CDR1 is KGHSH and CDR2 is LQKENI. The CDR3 runs to 13 residues. The ends were cut back, 6 bases at V and 0 bases at J, with 6 bases in the middle. The CDR3, as DNA: TGTGCCAGCTCTCACGGCTCCTACAATGAGCAGTTCTTC. As protein: CASSHGSYNEQFF.

V is TRBV6-5 and J is TRBJ1-1, with a weak D call TRBD1 (5 bases). The germline gives CDR1 MNHEY, CDR2 SVGAGI. V lost 0 bases and J 11 bases, leaving 10 bases between the germline ends. The CDR3 covers 12 residues. The CDR3 protein is CASSYSEGRAFF. The CDR3 DNA reads as TGTGCCAGCAGTTACTCAGAGGGGCGGGCTTTCTTT.

This chain connects TRBV9 to TRBJ2-7; D is perhaps TRBD1 or TRBD2 (5 bases each). The V end lost 4 bases, the J end lost 6 bases, and 17 bases lay between the germline ends. Germline values: CDR1 SGDLS, CDR2 YYNGEE. The CDR3 consists of 14 residues. The CDR3 is CASSPLGPGSEQYF. The CDR3 DNA sequence: TGTGCCAGCAGCCCATTGGGGCCGGGGTCCGAGCAGTACTTC.

The chain joins TRBV6-1 to TRBJ2-1, with a possible D match to TRBD2 (6 bases). CDR3 length: 13 amino acids. The V end was cut by 7 bases, the J end by 6 bases, with 13 bases between. Germline loops: CDR1 MNHNS, CDR2 SASEGT. CDR3 protein: CASIRTTFNEQFF. CDR3 DNA: TGTGCCAGCATCCGGACTACCTTCAATGAGCAGTTCTTC.

The gene calls are TRBV7-9 and TRBJ2-6; D ambiguous. Germline CDR1 is SEHNR and CDR2 is FQNEAQ (reference sequence). Trimming took off 1 base at V and 0 bases at J, with 16 bases between the two ends. This CDR3 is 19 amino acids long. The CDR3 bases are TGTGCCAGCAGCTTAGGAGGCAGCCTATTCTACTCTGGGGCCAACGTCCTGACTTTC. This gives the protein CASSLGGSLFYSGANVLTF.

The CDR3 region has the DNA TGCGCCAGCAGCCAAGAGGGTCAGAGGAGGGGAAAACTGTTTTTT. Protein: CASSQEGQRRGKLFF. The genes are TRBV4-1 and TRBJ1-4; TRBD1 is a possible D gene (5 bases). Germline loops: CDR1 MGHRA, CDR2 YSYEKL. Trimming shortened V by 0 bases and J by 10 bases, and 15 bases separated the two germline ends. The CDR3 has 15 residues.

The chain carries TRBV5-1 and TRBJ2-3; D not certain. CDR3 size: 14 residues. The germline gives CDR1 SGHRS, CDR2 YFSETQ. The V gene lost 3 bases and the J gene lost 6 bases, with 14 bases spanning the gap. As DNA, the CDR3 is TGCGCCAGCAGCTCTTGGGCCCCAGAGGATACGCAGTATTTT. It translates to CASSSWAPEDTQYF.

V is TRBV6-1 and J is TRBJ1-1; TRBD1 matches at 9 bases. Germline V gene data show CDR1 as MNHNS and CDR2 as SASEGT. There are 14 residues in the CDR3. V trimming: 7 bases; J trimming: 0 bases; junction bases outside the gene matches: 3. This CDR3 reads CASKGTGMNTEAFF. In nucleotides, the CDR3 is TGTGCCAGCAAGGGGACAGGGATGAACACTGAAGCTTTCTTT.

The chain is built from TRBV7-9 and TRBJ2-3; D might be TRBD2 (5 bases). CDR1 and CDR2 (germline): SEHNR, FQNEAQ (reference sequence). This CDR3 comprises 13 residues. V lost 5 bases and J lost 4, with 10 bases in between. The CDR3 coding sequence is TGTGCCAGCAGCCCCCGAGGGCCAGATACGCAGTATTTT. It codes for CASSPRGPDTQYF.